Listed below are T cell receptor beta chains from one sample, sequenced in a study of blood T cell repertoires in COVID-19. Profiled with immunoSEQ multiplex PCR; TCRdb holds only in-frame clones, not every one. The sample carries tens of thousands of clones, more than 65% recorded once. What was sequenced was peripheral blood. All receptors come from a man between 60 and 70 years old with acute or convalescent COVID-19. Each CDR3 is given with its conserved first and last residue. The order of the fields is clone size, J gene, V gene, CDR3 length, D gene, CDR3 protein, CDR3 DNA. A D gene is named only where the DNA matches it firmly. A clone size is listed for some rows: how often the clone was seen (once, few, many), or a class if it is expanded.

.	TRBJ2-6	TRBV5-1	15	.	CASSPRYSGANVLTF	TGCGCCAGCAGCCCCAGGTACTCTGGGGCCAACGTCCTGACTTTC
.	TRBJ1-2	TRBV9	12	.	CASNDGLRGYTF	TGTGCCAGCAACGACGGACTTAGGGGCTACACCTTC
few	TRBJ2-1	TRBV28	13	.	CASSSPPSNEQFF	TGTGCCAGCTCTAGCCCCCCTTCCAATGAGCAGTTCTTC
.	TRBJ2-3	TRBV7-9	15	.	CASSRAVGAGDTQYF	TGTGCCAGCAGCCGTGCAGTGGGGGCAGGGGATACGCAGTATTTT
.	TRBJ2-1	TRBV6-6	14	.	CASSYVSPYNEQFF	TGTGCCAGCAGTTACGTTAGCCCCTACAATGAGCAGTTCTTC
.	TRBJ1-5	TRBV28	14	TRBD1	CASRTGVWNQPQHF	TGTGCCAGCAGAACAGGGGTGTGGAATCAGCCCCAGCATTTT
.	TRBJ1-3	TRBV20-1	11	.	CSARRGNTIYF	TGCAGTGCTAGACGGGGAAACACCATATATTTT
.	TRBJ2-1	TRBV9	18	TRBD2	CASSVVRRGWVSYNEQFF	TGTGCCAGCAGCGTAGTCCGGCGGGGGTGGGTCTCCTACAATGAGCAGTTCTTC
.	TRBJ1-5	TRBV30	18	TRBD1	CAWRQPSGTGYSNQPQHF	TGTGCCTGGAGGCAACCATCCGGGACAGGGTATAGCAATCAGCCCCAGCATTTT
.	TRBJ2-3	TRBV5-1	16	TRBD1	CASSSGTVGGTDTQYF	TGCGCCAGCAGCTCCGGGACAGTTGGGGGCACAGATACGCAGTATTTT
.	TRBJ2-2	TRBV5-1	16	TRBD1	CASSLDPSGTAGELFF	TGCGCCAGCAGCTTGGATCCTTCCGGGACAGCCGGGGAGCTGTTTTTT
.	TRBJ1-1	TRBV19	13	.	CASSMSGQRGAFF	TGTGCCAGTAGTATGTCGGGTCAAAGGGGGGCTTTCTTT
.	TRBJ1-2	TRBV7-9	15	.	CASSLKSVATYGYTF	TGTGCCAGCAGCTTGAAATCCGTAGCGACCTATGGCTACACCTTC
.	TRBJ1-2	TRBV6-4	17	.	CASSDSGGSAPNYGYTF	TGTGCCAGCAGTGACTCGGGGGGGTCCGCTCCTAACTATGGCTACACCTTC
.	TRBJ1-3	TRBV7-9	15	TRBD1	CASSLGQGTGNTIYF	TGTGCCAGCAGCTTAGGACAGGGAACTGGAAACACCATATATTTT
once	TRBJ1-2	TRBV5-4	14	.	CASSLASLPTGYTF	TGTGCCAGCAGCTTGGCTTCTTTACCGACAGGCTACACCTTC
many	TRBJ1-6	TRBV4-2	15	.	CASLPTRGGNSPLHF	TGTGCCAGCCTACCCACCCGCGGCGGGAATTCACCCCTCCACTTT
.	TRBJ1-5	TRBV29-1	13	TRBD1	CSVGQGVDQPQHF	TGCAGCGTTGGACAGGGGGTAGATCAGCCCCAGCATTTT
.	TRBJ2-7	TRBV25-1	14	.	CASSGQGYYYEQYF	TGTGCCAGCAGTGGGCAGGGATATTACTACGAGCAGTACTTC
.	TRBJ2-1	TRBV7-8	15	TRBD2	CASSFRTSAYGEQFF	TGTGCCAGCAGCTTCCGGACTAGCGCCTACGGTGAGCAGTTCTTC
.	TRBJ2-1	TRBV27	13	.	CASSDRTSWEQFF	TGTGCCAGCAGTGACAGGACTAGTTGGGAGCAGTTCTTC
.	TRBJ1-3	TRBV4-3	16	TRBD1	CASSQTPTGLGNTIYF	TGCGCCAGCAGCCAAACTCCGACAGGGTTAGGAAACACCATATATTTT
.	TRBJ2-1	TRBV7-6	18	TRBD1	CASSLNPGRTGPGSEQFF	TGTGCCAGCAGCTTAAACCCTGGTAGGACAGGGCCGGGGAGTGAGCAGTTCTTC
.	TRBJ2-1	TRBV6-6	11	.	CASLDEYEQFF	TGTGCCAGCCTAGACGAATATGAGCAGTTCTTC
.	TRBJ1-2	TRBV18	15	TRBD1	CASSPGRDRAGGYTF	TGTGCCAGCTCACCAGGGCGAGACAGGGCGGGCGGCTACACCTTC
.	TRBJ2-5	TRBV2	16	TRBD2	CARSEGLAGAGGTQYF	TGTGCCCGCAGCGAGGGACTAGCGGGGGCGGGGGGCACCCAGTACTTC
few	TRBJ1-1	TRBV7-9	14	.	CASSLDGVRTEAFF	TGTGCCAGCAGCTTAGACGGGGTGAGGACTGAAGCTTTCTTT
.	TRBJ2-5	TRBV7-2	18	TRBD2	CASSPRRGTSGDQETQYF	TGTGCCAGCAGCCCTAGGCGCGGGACTAGCGGGGACCAAGAGACCCAGTACTTC